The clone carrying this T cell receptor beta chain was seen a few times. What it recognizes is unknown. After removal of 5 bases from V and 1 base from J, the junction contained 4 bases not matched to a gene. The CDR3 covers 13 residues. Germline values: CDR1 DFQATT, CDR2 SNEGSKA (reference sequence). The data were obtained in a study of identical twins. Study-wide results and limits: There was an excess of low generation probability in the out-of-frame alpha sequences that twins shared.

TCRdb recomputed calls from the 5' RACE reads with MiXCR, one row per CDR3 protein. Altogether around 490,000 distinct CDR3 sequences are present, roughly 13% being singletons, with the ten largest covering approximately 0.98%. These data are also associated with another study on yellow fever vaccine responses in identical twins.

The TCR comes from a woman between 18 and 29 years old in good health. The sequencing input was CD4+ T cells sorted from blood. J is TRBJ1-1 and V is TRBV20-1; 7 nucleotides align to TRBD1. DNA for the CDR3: TGCAGTGCTCGACAGGGCCCGAACACTGAAGCTTTCTTT. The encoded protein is CSARQGPNTEAFF.